These 2 T cell receptor beta chains share one sample of origin, sequenced in a study of cytomegalovirus exposure and HLA in healthy donors. TCRdb's table, derived via immunoSEQ multiplex PCR, lists solely in-frame clones and lacks some. The sample has 110,000 to 150,000 clones, 85% to 90% seen once; the top ten hold less than 3.5%. The sample taken for sequencing was PBMCs. The receptors were sampled from a man between 18 and 35 years old in good health and CMV-seronegative.

This chain links TRBV6-1 with TRBJ1-3, with D unclear. The CDR3 sequence is 11 residues long. Germline V gene sequence: CDR1 MNHNS, CDR2 SASEGT. V was cut by 11 bases and J by 8 bases, with 13 bases left in between. The CDR3 loop reads CASGNVYTIYF. CDR3 in DNA: TGTGCCTCGGGGAATGTATACACCATATATTTT.

This chain connects TRBV4-3 to TRBJ2-3, with TRBD1 matching over 11 bases. The CDR3 covers 17 residues. CDR1 LGHNA and CDR2 YSLEER come from the germline V gene. J was trimmed by 7 bases and V by 4 bases; bases with no gene match: 13. The CDR3 DNA reads as TGCGCCAGCAGCCCCAACCCGGGACAGGGGGACGCGAATACGCAGTATTTT. The encoded protein is CASSPNPGQGDANTQYF.